Only a few counts were recorded for the clone carrying this TCR beta chain. Its target is not known. The record originates from a study of shared clonotypes between healthy human individuals. Study donors comprised healthy, HIV-negative adults devoid of recent acute infection or vaccination. Per sorted-subset replicate PCR, input was 150 to 250 ng DNA, representing about 32,000 T cell genomes. Libraries were prepared by immunoSEQ multiplex PCR; TCRdb keeps only in-frame clonotypes and omits some of them. The profile shows 2,500,000 or so clones, about 90% of them singletons. Study results and caveats: Across a handful of donors, naive CD4 shared 5% to 5.5%, naive CD8 more than 3%, memory CD4 2% to 2.5%, memory CD8 around 0.36%.

Germline values: CDR1 LNHNV, CDR2 YYDKDF (reference sequence). The ends were cut back, 1 base at V and 1 base at J, with 10 bases in the middle. The CDR3 consists of 15 residues. The source material was naive CD4+ T cells from PBMCs. Subset described: CD45RA+ positively selected. The chain has TRBV15 and TRBJ1-1, with D possibly TRBD1 on 5 matching bases. The sequence came from a young man in good health. Some clones in this sample may be carry-over from other donors' samples. CDR3 DNA: TGTGCCACCAGCAGAGCCAGGGAGGGGAACACTGAAGCTTTCTTT. Translated: CATSRAREGNTEAFF.